The T cell receptor beta chain described here comes from a study of blood T cell repertoires in COVID-19. Study-wide background: From the United States, Italy and Spain came samples of acute and convalescent COVID-19. PBMCs, B-cell-depleted T cells, or T cells were the source of the cDNA or gDNA that made up the material.

In the authors' methods: Amplifying reference gene primers gave estimates of nucleated cell counts. This table comes from immunoSEQ multiplex PCR, and its TCRdb copy is limited to in-frame clones, with some not included. V, J and clone size derive from that table, while D and trimming were established from the DNA sequence. The table includes about 180,000 clones, approximately 91% detected once. CDR3 length: 17 amino acids. From germline, CDR1 is SGHTA and CDR2 FQGNSA. V lost 1 base to trimming and J lost 2 bases, with 16 bases between them. The clonotype originates from a man aged 45 to 65 with acute or convalescent COVID-19. The sample was peripheral blood. The chain joins TRBV7-2 to TRBJ2-3; weak D call: TRBD2 (5 bases). The DNA for the CDR3 is TGTGCCAGCAGCTTAGTGGTTTCGGGCGGGTACACAGATACGCAGTATTTT. Translated, it gives CASSLVVSGGYTDTQYF.